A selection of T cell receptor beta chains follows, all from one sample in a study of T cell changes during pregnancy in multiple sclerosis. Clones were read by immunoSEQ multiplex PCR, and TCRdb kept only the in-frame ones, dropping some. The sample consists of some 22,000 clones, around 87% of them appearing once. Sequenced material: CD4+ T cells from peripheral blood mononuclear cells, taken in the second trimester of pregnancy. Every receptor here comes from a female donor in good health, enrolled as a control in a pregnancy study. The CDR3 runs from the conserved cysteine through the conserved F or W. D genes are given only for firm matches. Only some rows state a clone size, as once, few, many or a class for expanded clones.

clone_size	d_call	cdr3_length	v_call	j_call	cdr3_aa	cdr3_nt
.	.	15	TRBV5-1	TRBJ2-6	CASSLEALGANVLTF	TGCGCCAGCAGCTTGGAAGCTCTGGGGGCCAACGTCCTGACTTTC
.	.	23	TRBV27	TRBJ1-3	CASSLSRDGVGGARSRSGNTIYF	TGTGCCAGCAGTTTATCCCGGGATGGCGTGGGAGGGGCCCGGTCCAGATCTGGAAACACCATATATTTT
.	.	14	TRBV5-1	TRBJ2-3	CASSLAQVADTQYF	TGCGCCAGCAGCTTGGCGCAGGTGGCAGATACGCAGTATTTT
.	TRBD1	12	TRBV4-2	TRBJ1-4	CASTGAQEKLFF	TGTGCCAGTACAGGGGCCCAGGAAAAACTGTTTTTT
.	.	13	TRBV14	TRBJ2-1	CASSPMTKIEQFF	TGTGCCAGCAGCCCGATGACAAAGATTGAGCAGTTCTTC
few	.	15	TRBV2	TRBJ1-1	CASRRSEAMNTEAFF	TGTGCCAGCAGGCGGTCGGAGGCCATGAACACTGAAGCTTTCTTT
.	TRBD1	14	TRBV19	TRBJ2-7	CASSIQGAVAEQYF	TGTGCCAGTAGTATACAGGGGGCGGTGGCCGAGCAGTACTTC
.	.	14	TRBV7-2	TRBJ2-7	CASSLERSSYEQYF	TGTGCCAGCAGCCTGGAAAGGAGCTCCTACGAGCAGTACTTC
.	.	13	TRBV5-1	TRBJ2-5	CASSLAGMETQYF	TGCGCCAGCAGCTTGGCAGGGATGGAGACCCAGTACTTC
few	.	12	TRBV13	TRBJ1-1	CASSFPVAEAFF	TGTGCCAGCAGCTTTCCGGTCGCTGAAGCTTTCTTT
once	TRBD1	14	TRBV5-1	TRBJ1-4	CASSLAGTAEKLFF	TGCGCCAGCAGCTTGGCCGGGACAGCAGAAAAACTGTTTTTT
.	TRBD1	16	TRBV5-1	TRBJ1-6	CASSLAGTGDNSPLHF	TGCGCCAGCAGCTTAGCCGGGACAGGGGATAATTCACCCCTCCACTTT
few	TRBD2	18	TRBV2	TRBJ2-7	CASSPFRPASGGLYEQYF	TGTGCCAGCAGCCCTTTTCGCCCTGCTAGCGGGGGCCTCTACGAGCAGTACTTC
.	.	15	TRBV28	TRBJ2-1	CASTTPIGSYNEQFF	TGTGCCAGCACCACCCCCATCGGCTCCTACAATGAGCAGTTCTTC
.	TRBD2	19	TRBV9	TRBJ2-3	CASSALGTSGGAWTDTQYF	TGTGCCAGCAGCGCCCTCGGGACTAGCGGGGGGGCCTGGACAGATACGCAGTATTTT
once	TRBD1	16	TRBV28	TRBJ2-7	CASSYNVGQGNYEQYF	TGTGCCAGCAGTTACAATGTGGGACAGGGGAACTACGAGCAGTACTTC
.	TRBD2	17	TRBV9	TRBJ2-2	CASSVETSGRRTGELFF	TGTGCCAGCAGCGTAGAAACCAGCGGGAGGCGCACCGGGGAGCTGTTTTTT
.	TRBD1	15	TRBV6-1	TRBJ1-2	CASSLGQGAGYGYTF	TGTGCCAGCAGCTTGGGACAGGGGGCTGGCTATGGCTACACCTTC
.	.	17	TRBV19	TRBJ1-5	CASSMGSGGGGNQPQHF	TGTGCCAGTAGTATGGGAAGCGGGGGAGGTGGGAATCAGCCCCAGCATTTT
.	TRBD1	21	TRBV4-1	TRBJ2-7	CASSQDGLMGQGAGGPYEQYF	TGCGCCAGCAGCCAAGATGGACTTATGGGACAGGGGGCGGGTGGGCCCTACGAGCAGTACTTC
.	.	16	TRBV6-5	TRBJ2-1	CASSYRRFSSYNEQFF	TGTGCCAGCAGTTACAGGAGGTTCAGCTCCTACAATGAGCAGTTCTTC
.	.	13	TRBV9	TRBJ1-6	CASSAGENSPLHF	TGTGCCAGCAGCGCAGGGGAAAATTCACCCCTCCACTTT
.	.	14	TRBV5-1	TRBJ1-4	CASSFPGAGEKLFF	TGCGCCAGCAGCTTCCCAGGGGCGGGTGAAAAACTGTTTTTT
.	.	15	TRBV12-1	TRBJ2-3	CASSTLTGRTDTQYF	TGTGCCAGCAGCACCCTGACAGGGAGGACAGATACGCAGTATTTT
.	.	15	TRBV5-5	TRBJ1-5	CASSLVPGINQPQHF	TGTGCCAGCAGCTTGGTCCCGGGAATCAATCAGCCCCAGCATTTT
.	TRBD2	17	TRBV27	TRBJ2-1	CASSPRGGLLAGNEQFF	TGTGCCAGCAGTCCCCGAGGGGGCCTCCTAGCGGGGAATGAGCAGTTCTTC
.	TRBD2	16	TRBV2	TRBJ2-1	CASRRTSGRALDEQFF	TGTGCCAGCAGGAGGACTAGCGGGAGGGCCTTGGATGAGCAGTTCTTC
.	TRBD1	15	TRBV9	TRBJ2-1	CASSETGGPYNEQFF	TGTGCCAGCAGCGAAACAGGGGGCCCCTACAATGAGCAGTTCTTC
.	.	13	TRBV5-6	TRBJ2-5	CASSLGQQETQYF	TGTGCCAGCAGCTTGGGACAGCAAGAGACCCAGTACTTC
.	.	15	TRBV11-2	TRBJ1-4	CASSLDRVLNEKLFF	TGTGCCAGCAGCTTAGACAGGGTGCTTAACGAAAAACTGTTTTTT
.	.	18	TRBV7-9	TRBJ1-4	CASSLGRGAQGVNEKLFF	TGTGCCAGCAGCTTAGGTCGGGGGGCACAGGGAGTTAATGAAAAACTGTTTTTT
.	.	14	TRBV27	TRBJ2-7	CASSLSGSYYEQYF	TGTGCCAGCAGTTTATCTGGCTCATACTACGAGCAGTACTTC
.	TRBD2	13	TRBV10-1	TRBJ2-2	CAKGGRKTGELFF	TGCGCCAAAGGCGGGAGGAAGACCGGGGAGCTGTTTTTT
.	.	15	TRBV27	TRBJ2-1	CASSRLAVGSNEQFF	TGTGCCAGCAGTCGATTAGCGGTAGGTTCTAATGAGCAGTTCTTC
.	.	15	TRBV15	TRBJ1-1	CATSRGNVAGTEAFF	TGTGCCACCAGCAGAGGAAACGTAGCAGGGACTGAAGCTTTCTTT
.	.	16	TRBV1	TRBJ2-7	CTSSQSAGASTYEQYF	TGCACCAGCAGCCAATCAGCGGGGGCCTCCACCTACGAGCAGTACTTC
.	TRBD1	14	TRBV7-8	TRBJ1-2	CASSRDRANYGYTF	TGTGCCAGCAGCCGGGACAGGGCTAACTATGGCTACACCTTC
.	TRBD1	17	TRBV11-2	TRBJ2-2	CASSFPRKQGGTGELFF	TGTGCCAGCAGCTTCCCACGGAAACAGGGGGGCACCGGGGAGCTGTTTTTT
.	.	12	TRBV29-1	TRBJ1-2	CSAYRAPYGYTF	TGCAGCGCCTACAGGGCCCCCTATGGCTACACCTTC
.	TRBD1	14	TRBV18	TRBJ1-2	CASSPGQGKDGYTF	TGTGCCAGCTCACCTGGACAGGGGAAGGATGGCTACACCTTC
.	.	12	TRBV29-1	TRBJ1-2	CSVDITGYGYTF	TGCAGCGTCGATATTACAGGGTATGGCTACACCTTC
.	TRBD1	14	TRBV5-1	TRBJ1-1	CASSFKGASAEAFF	TGCGCCAGCAGCTTTAAGGGGGCGAGCGCTGAAGCTTTCTTT
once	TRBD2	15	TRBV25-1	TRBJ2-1	CASSARLAGYNEQFF	TGTGCCAGCAGTGCAAGACTAGCGGGGTACAATGAGCAGTTCTTC
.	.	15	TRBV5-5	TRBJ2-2	CASTLSPSGTGELFF	TGTGCCAGCACCTTGTCGCCGTCCGGGACCGGGGAGCTGTTTTTT
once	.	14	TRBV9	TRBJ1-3	CASSVAGSGNTIYF	TGTGCCAGCAGCGTAGCGGGGTCTGGAAACACCATATATTTT
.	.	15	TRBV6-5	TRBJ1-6	CASSYLSRGNSPLHF	TGTGCCAGCAGTTACTTATCCCGGGGTAATTCACCCCTCCACTTT
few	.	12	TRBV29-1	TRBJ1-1	CSVRVQPVEAFF	TGCAGCGTTCGGGTCCAGCCTGTCGAAGCTTTCTTT
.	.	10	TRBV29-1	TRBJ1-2	CSGFRDGYTF	TGCAGCGGCTTCAGGGATGGCTACACCTTC
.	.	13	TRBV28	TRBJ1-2	CASNDRRIQGYTF	TGTGCCAGCAACGACAGGAGGATTCAAGGCTACACCTTC
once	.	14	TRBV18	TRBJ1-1	CASVGGQSNTEAFF	TGTGCCAGCGTCGGCGGACAGTCGAACACTGAAGCTTTCTTT
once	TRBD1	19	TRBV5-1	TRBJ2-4	CASSLGLGQGGSAKNIQYF	TGCGCCAGCAGCTTGGGACTGGGACAGGGGGGCTCAGCCAAAAACATTCAGTACTTC
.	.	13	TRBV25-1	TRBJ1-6	CASSEHYNSPLHF	TGTGCCAGCAGTGAACACTATAATTCACCCCTCCACTTT
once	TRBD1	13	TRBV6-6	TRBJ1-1	CASREGQGLTAFF	TGTGCCAGCAGGGAGGGACAGGGGCTAACGGCTTTCTTT